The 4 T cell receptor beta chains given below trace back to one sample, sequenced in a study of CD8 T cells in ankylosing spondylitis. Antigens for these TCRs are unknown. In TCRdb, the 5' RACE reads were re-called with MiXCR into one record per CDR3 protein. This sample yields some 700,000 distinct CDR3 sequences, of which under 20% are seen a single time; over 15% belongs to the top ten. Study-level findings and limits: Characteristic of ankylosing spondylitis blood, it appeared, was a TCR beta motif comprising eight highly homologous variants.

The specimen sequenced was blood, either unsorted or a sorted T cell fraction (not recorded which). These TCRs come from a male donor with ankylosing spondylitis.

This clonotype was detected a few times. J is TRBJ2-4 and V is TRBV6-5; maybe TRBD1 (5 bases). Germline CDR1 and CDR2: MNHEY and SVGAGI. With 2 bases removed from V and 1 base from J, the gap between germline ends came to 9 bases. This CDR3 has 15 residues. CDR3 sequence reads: CASSYKGIAKNIQYF. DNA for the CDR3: TGTGCCAGCAGTTACAAGGGGATCGCCAAAAACATTCAGTACTTC.

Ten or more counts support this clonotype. CDR3 sequence (DNA): TGTGCCAGCAGTTTTACTCCGGGGGGGGCTGTGGAGCAGTTCTTC. It encodes CASSFTPGGAVEQFF. The chain uses TRBV12-3 or TRBV12-4 and TRBJ2-1; 8 bases are a match to TRBD2. The length of the CDR3 is 15 residues. Trimming at V came to 3 bases and at J to 10 bases, leaving 11 bases not matched to a gene.

CDR3 loop: CSARPAENGNTIYF. CDR3 DNA: TGCAGTGCTAGACCCGCGGAGAATGGAAACACCATATATTTT. The chain employs TRBV20-1 and TRBJ1-3; D call uncertain. With 2 bases removed from V and 3 bases from J, the gap between germline ends came to 11 bases. The germline V gene has CDR1 DFQATT and CDR2 SNEGSKA (reference sequence). The CDR3 runs to 14 residues.

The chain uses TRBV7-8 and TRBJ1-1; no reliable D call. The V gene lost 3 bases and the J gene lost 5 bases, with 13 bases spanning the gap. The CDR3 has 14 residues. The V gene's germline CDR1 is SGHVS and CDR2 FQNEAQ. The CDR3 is CASSLGMGETEAFF. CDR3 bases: TGTGCCAGCAGCTTGGGAATGGGAGAAACTGAAGCTTTCTTT.